These T cell receptor beta chains were read from a single sample in a study of T cell responses to AZD1222 COVID-19 vaccine. Measured with immunoSEQ multiplex PCR; TCRdb has only the in-frame clones, and not every one. The data hold around 100,000 clones, with approximately 90% observed a single time. Specimen: peripheral blood, collected on day 0 of AZD1222 vaccination. The receptors were gathered from an adult in good health. Each CDR3 is given with its conserved first and last residue. A D gene is named only where the DNA matches it firmly. Part of the rows lack a size; the others show once, few, many or a class for expanded clones.

clone_size	cdr3_length	d_call	j_call	v_call	cdr3_aa	cdr3_nt
once	14	.	TRBJ1-1	TRBV10-3	CAISGGVLNTEAFF	TGTGCCATCAGTGGGGGGGTCTTGAACACTGAAGCTTTCTTT
.	15	TRBD2	TRBJ2-5	TRBV11-3	CASSRRLAGGETQYF	TGTGCCAGCAGTCGGCGGCTAGCGGGAGGGGAGACCCAGTACTTC
.	13	.	TRBJ1-1	TRBV18	CASSPPGTLGAFF	TGTGCCAGCTCACCACCGGGGACTTTGGGCGCTTTCTTT
.	15	TRBD1	TRBJ1-5	TRBV28	CASSYQNRGRQPQHF	TGTGCCAGCAGTTACCAAAACAGGGGGCGACAGCCCCAGCATTTT
once	13	.	TRBJ1-1	TRBV29-1	CSVLVPLNTEAFF	TGCAGCGTTCTAGTGCCTCTGAACACTGAAGCTTTCTTT
few	15	TRBD2	TRBJ2-7	TRBV6-5	CASSYSAGGPREQYF	TGTGCCAGCAGTTACTCTGCGGGAGGGCCCCGCGAGCAGTACTTC
.	15	.	TRBJ1-1	TRBV5-1	CASSLAPDPNTEAFF	TGCGCCAGCAGCTTGGCCCCGGACCCGAACACTGAAGCTTTCTTT
once	17	TRBD2	TRBJ2-3	TRBV7-9	CASSPLGAGGPTDTQYF	TGTGCCAGCAGCCCCTTGGGAGCGGGAGGGCCCACAGATACGCAGTATTTT
.	13	.	TRBJ1-1	TRBV6-1	CASSERPNTEAFF	TGTGCCAGCAGTGAACGCCCGAACACTGAAGCTTTCTTT
.	14	.	TRBJ1-1	TRBV14	CASSPQGSLTEAFF	TGTGCCAGCAGCCCCCAGGGTTCTTTGACTGAAGCTTTCTTT
.	18	TRBD2	TRBJ2-1	TRBV7-9	CASSLTTSGSGTYNEQFF	TGTGCCAGCAGCTTAACGACTAGCGGGTCGGGTACCTACAATGAGCAGTTCTTC
few	15	TRBD2	TRBJ2-7	TRBV7-9	CASSLGSSGSHEQYF	TGTGCCAGCAGCTTAGGATCGAGCGGGAGTCACGAGCAGTACTTC
.	14	.	TRBJ1-2	TRBV30	CAWSVGATNYGYTF	TGTGCCTGGAGTGTGGGAGCAACCAACTATGGCTACACCTTC
.	13	.	TRBJ2-7	TRBV12-3/TRBV12-4	CASSPPEVYEQYF	TGTGCCAGCAGTCCGCCGGAAGTCTACGAGCAGTACTTC
many	16	.	TRBJ1-6	TRBV11-2	CASSSAGTLQHSPLHF	TGTGCCAGCAGCTCCGCCGGGACGCTACAGCATTCACCCCTCCACTTT
.	11	.	TRBJ1-1	TRBV27	CASSFAGEAFF	TGTGCCAGCAGTTTTGCCGGTGAAGCTTTCTTT
.	14	TRBD2	TRBJ2-1	TRBV29-1	CSVPGLGIYNEQFF	TGCAGCGTCCCGGGACTAGGGATTTACAATGAGCAGTTCTTC
.	14	TRBD1	TRBJ1-6	TRBV6-4	CASSRDRENSPLHF	TGTGCCAGCAGTCGGGACAGGGAGAATTCACCCCTCCACTTT
once	14	.	TRBJ2-5	TRBV2	CASSFQGPQETQYF	TGTGCCAGCAGTTTTCAGGGACCCCAAGAGACCCAGTACTTC
.	12	.	TRBJ2-3	TRBV6-5	CASSQGWDTQYF	TGTGCCAGCAGTCAGGGTTGGGATACGCAGTATTTT
.	12	.	TRBJ2-3	TRBV30	CAWHRSTDTQYF	TGTGCCTGGCATCGTAGTACAGATACGCAGTATTTT
.	12	.	TRBJ2-3	TRBV28	CASATPPDTQYF	TGTGCCAGCGCCACCCCCCCCGATACGCAGTATTTT
.	14	.	TRBJ1-5	TRBV24-1	CATSDGGNNQPQHF	TGTGCCACCAGTGATGGAGGGAACAATCAGCCCCAGCATTTT
.	14	.	TRBJ2-1	TRBV13	CASSRTGSLSEQFF	TGTGCCAGCAGCCGGACTGGCTCCCTCAGTGAGCAGTTCTTC
.	17	.	TRBJ1-5	TRBV6-2/TRBV6-3	CASSYVGRAPGNQPQHF	TGTGCCAGCAGTTACGTCGGGAGGGCCCCAGGAAATCAGCCCCAGCATTTT
.	14	.	TRBJ2-7	TRBV6-5	CASSFDPEGYEQYF	TGTGCCAGCAGTTTCGATCCCGAGGGGTACGAGCAGTACTTC
few	13	.	TRBJ2-3	TRBV6-6	CASSYSRRETQYF	TGTGCCAGCAGTTACTCGAGACGTGAAACGCAGTATTTT
.	13	.	TRBJ1-5	TRBV18	CASSPGQHQPQHF	TGTGCCAGCTCACCTGGACAGCATCAGCCCCAGCATTTT
once	14	.	TRBJ2-1	TRBV5-1	CASSYRTPYNEQFF	TGCGCCAGCAGCTACCGGACACCCTACAATGAGCAGTTCTTC
.	17	TRBD2	TRBJ2-7	TRBV11-2	CASSLWGLGRDRYEQYF	TGTGCCAGCAGCTTATGGGGACTAGGGCGGGATAGGTACGAGCAGTACTTC
few	16	TRBD1	TRBJ1-2	TRBV6-2/TRBV6-3	CASSRIGTAANYGYTF	TGTGCCAGCAGCCGAATAGGGACAGCCGCTAACTATGGCTACACCTTC
.	15	TRBD1	TRBJ1-2	TRBV19	CASSARQGAYYGYTF	TGTGCCAGTAGTGCAAGACAGGGGGCTTACTATGGCTACACCTTC
.	13	.	TRBJ1-2	TRBV27	CASSQNANYGYTF	TGTGCCAGCAGCCAAAATGCAAACTATGGCTACACCTTC
.	13	.	TRBJ1-1	TRBV3-1/TRBV3-2	CASSQRQVTEAFF	TGTGCCAGCAGCCAGAGACAGGTTACTGAAGCTTTCTTT
.	14	TRBD1	TRBJ1-1	TRBV30	CAWSANRGHAEAFF	TGTGCCTGGAGTGCAAACAGGGGGCATGCTGAAGCTTTCTTT
.	17	.	TRBJ1-5	TRBV7-8	CASSLGGQTPQVQPQHF	TGTGCCAGCAGCTTAGGTGGACAGACCCCCCAAGTTCAGCCCCAGCATTTT
once	17	TRBD2	TRBJ2-1	TRBV11-2	CASSSLTGTTNWNEQFF	TGTGCCAGCAGTAGCCTAACCGGGACTACTAATTGGAATGAGCAGTTCTTC
.	14	.	TRBJ1-2	TRBV5-1	CASRENGLVGGYTF	TGCGCCAGCAGAGAGAACGGGCTAGTAGGGGGCTACACCTTC
few	14	.	TRBJ2-4	TRBV9	CASSVDWRENIQYF	TGTGCCAGCAGCGTAGATTGGAGGGAAAACATTCAGTACTTC
.	11	.	TRBJ2-7	TRBV18	CASGPAHEQYF	TGTGCCAGCGGCCCGGCCCACGAGCAGTACTTC
.	15	.	TRBJ2-7	TRBV4-3	CASSQSSGSSYEQYF	TGCGCCAGCAGCCAATCCAGCGGAAGCTCCTACGAGCAGTACTTC
.	13	.	TRBJ2-7	TRBV18	CASSPGRPYEQYF	TGTGCCAGCTCACCAGGACGGCCCTACGAGCAGTACTTC
once	14	.	TRBJ2-2	TRBV9	CASSFQGYTGELFF	TGTGCCAGCAGCTTTCAGGGGTACACCGGGGAGCTGTTTTTT
.	15	.	TRBJ1-2	TRBV28	CASSHPGLENYGYTF	TGTGCCAGCAGCCACCCGGGACTGGAAAATTATGGCTACACCTTC
.	13	.	TRBJ1-1	TRBV3-1/TRBV3-2	CASSQVQNTEAFF	TGTGCCAGCAGCCAGGTCCAGAACACTGAAGCTTTCTTT
.	14	.	TRBJ2-1	TRBV4-3	CASSPRLASNEQFF	TGCGCCAGCAGCCCCAGGCTAGCGAGCAATGAGCAGTTCTTC
once	14	TRBD1	TRBJ2-3	TRBV7-3	CASSSQGSTDTQYF	TGTGCCAGCAGCTCACAGGGGAGCACAGATACGCAGTATTTT
.	15	TRBD1	TRBJ1-1	TRBV27	CASSPLTGVGTEAFF	TGTGCCAGCAGTCCTTTAACAGGGGTTGGCACTGAAGCTTTCTTT
.	14	.	TRBJ1-4	TRBV5-5	CASRTLTTNEKLFF	TGTGCCAGCAGGACACTGACAACTAATGAAAAACTGTTTTTT
few	15	TRBD1	TRBJ2-7	TRBV4-2	CASSHGTGRIYEQYF	TGTGCCAGCAGCCATGGGACAGGAAGGATCTACGAGCAGTACTTC
.	14	TRBD1	TRBJ2-7	TRBV6-5	CASKVQGVSYEQYF	TGTGCCAGCAAGGTACAGGGGGTGTCCTACGAGCAGTACTTC
once	19	TRBD1	TRBJ1-3	TRBV7-8	CASSLDDRVPFYSGNTIYF	TGTGCCAGCAGCTTAGACGACAGGGTCCCTTTTTACTCTGGAAACACCATATATTTT
.	15	.	TRBJ1-3	TRBV29-1	CSVDIKWQGGNTIYF	TGCAGCGTTGACATTAAATGGCAGGGTGGAAACACCATATATTTT
.	14	.	TRBJ1-1	TRBV5-1	CASREEGDNTEAFF	TGCGCCAGCAGGGAGGAGGGTGACAACACTGAAGCTTTCTTT
.	14	TRBD2	TRBJ2-1	TRBV7-2	CASSLGGQREIKFF	TGTGCCAGCAGCTTGGGGGGTCAGCGGGAGATCAAGTTCTTC